Listed below are T cell receptor beta chains from one sample, sequenced in a study of cytomegalovirus exposure and HLA in healthy donors. Clones were sequenced by immunoSEQ multiplex PCR, and TCRdb holds only the in-frame ones, with some missing. The repertoire includes 100,000 or so clones, 74% of them detected once, and approximately 2.5% sits in the top ten. Input material: PBMCs. Every receptor here comes from a man over 45 in good health and CMV-seropositive. Both conserved end residues are part of each CDR3. The D gene is left open where the match is weak.

d_gene	v_gene	j_gene	CDR3aa
-	TRBV21-1	TRBJ2-1	CASSKKSGSSFSYNEQFF
-	TRBV9	TRBJ2-2	CASSASPLGELFF
-	TRBV6-5	TRBJ2-2	CASRTDRNTGELFF
-	TRBV11-3	TRBJ2-7	CASSPGGTRNEQYF
-	TRBV5-5	TRBJ2-3	CASSLPGSDTQYF
TRBD2	TRBV5-1	TRBJ2-1	CASSQLLALGGNEQFF
TRBD2	TRBV4-1	TRBJ2-3	CASSSGNTDTQYF
-	TRBV9	TRBJ2-7	CASSVGDTTYEQYF
-	TRBV5-1	TRBJ2-5	CASSPSGVREETQYF
-	TRBV12-5	TRBJ2-3	CASGPSGTDTQYF
-	TRBV9	TRBJ2-1	CASSPLRISYNEQFF
-	TRBV5-1	TRBJ1-1	CASSIRALQNTEAFF
TRBD2	TRBV13	TRBJ2-1	CASRASGSSYNEQFF
-	TRBV18	TRBJ2-3	CASSLASPSTDTQYF
-	TRBV5-4	TRBJ1-1	CASSGTRGVWNTEAFF
-	TRBV18	TRBJ2-3	CASSPSRDTDTQYF
TRBD1	TRBV6-6	TRBJ1-2	CASSSGQGDGYTF
TRBD1	TRBV5-6	TRBJ1-2	CATAPRGPLYYGYTF
TRBD1	TRBV18	TRBJ1-1	CASSQGQGSNTEAFF
TRBD1	TRBV6-5	TRBJ1-4	CASSSGQGHNEKLFF
-	TRBV5-1	TRBJ2-1	CASSLKGDWDNEQFF
-	TRBV6-1	TRBJ2-7	CASSGQAWGSYEQYF
TRBD1	TRBV23-1	TRBJ1-5	CASSQSGGQGAPYSNQPQHF
-	TRBV9	TRBJ2-2	CASNLNTGELFF
-	TRBV4-1	TRBJ2-3	CASSPGGRTDTQYF
-	TRBV2	TRBJ2-5	CASISSGETQYF
TRBD2	TRBV5-1	TRBJ2-1	CASSLAEGLVDNEQFF
-	TRBV7-8	TRBJ1-1	CASSLVGVLRGTEAFF
-	TRBV5-5	TRBJ1-6	CASSSLGGSNSPLHF
-	TRBV11-2	-	CASSLSGYEQYF
-	TRBV21-1	TRBJ2-7	CASSNGLAATPYEQYF
-	TRBV5-1	TRBJ1-6	CASSLGRRGSYNSPLHF
-	TRBV4-2	TRBJ1-4	CASSHPDRSYEKLFF
-	TRBV10-2	TRBJ2-1	CASSPQGSSNEQFF
TRBD2	TRBV15	TRBJ2-3	CATSREAAGGTDTQYF
TRBD1	TRBV7-6	TRBJ1-2	CASSLDPGGKFPNYGYTF
TRBD1	TRBV29-1	TRBJ2-3	CSVEEWGQGTTDTQYF
TRBD2	TRBV11-2	TRBJ2-7	CASSLEFGGRFYEQYF
-	TRBV6-5	TRBJ2-7	CASMRPENSYEQYF
-	TRBV7-3	TRBJ2-1	CASSLRRESYNEQFF
-	TRBV15	TRBJ2-7	CATSNSGQRPREQYF
-	TRBV19	TRBJ1-6	CASSMGLEGSPLHF
-	TRBV7-8	TRBJ2-7	CASSPTGSSYEQYF
TRBD1	TRBV2	TRBJ1-2	CARAGTGVDGYTF
TRBD1	TRBV27	TRBJ2-7	CASSLFGEGTGDYEQYF
TRBD2	TRBV19	TRBJ2-2	CASSKRGSGGTGELFF
-	TRBV5-6	TRBJ2-7	CASSRPLTGVYEQYF